This TCR beta chain came from a study of shared clonotypes between healthy human individuals. Looking at the study overall: Ranging from 18 to 49 in age, donors were a couple of women and three men. The study used three CD4 naive, three CD4 memory, two CD8 naive and one CD8 memory plate per donor. General study points: Across several donors, naive CD4 shared roughly 5.2%, naive CD8 more than 3%, memory CD4 about 2.4%, memory CD8 under 0.5%. Larger richness was generally estimated for naive than memory subsets.

From germline, CDR1 is LGHNA and CDR2 YNFKEQ. The CDR3 is 15 residues long. Trimming cost V 0 bases and J 1 base, with 10 bases left between them. Libraries were prepared by immunoSEQ multiplex PCR; TCRdb keeps only in-frame clonotypes and omits some of them. The sample has about 2.3 million clones; 85% to 95% are singletons. A word on this clone: The antigen remains unidentified.

The genes are TRBV4-2 and TRBJ2-7; no definite D call. Material: naive CD4+ T cells from PBMCs. Subset defined: CD45RA+ positively selected. The source of this sequence is a man younger than 30 in good health. Some clones in this sample may be carry-over from other donors' samples. CDR3 residues: CASSQESQLSYEQYF. Here the CDR3 DNA reads TGTGCCAGCAGCCAAGAATCACAGTTATCCTACGAGCAGTACTTC.